This TCR beta chain was captured in a study of T cells in Graves' hyperthyroidism and ophthalmopathy. This CDR3 region has 14 residues. V lost 6 bases and J 1 base, leaving 15 bases between the germline ends. Germline V gene lookup returns CDR1 GTSNPN and CDR2 SVGIG (reference sequence). The sample holds a few counts of this clonotype. Among the patients, aged 18 to 65, hyperthyroidism was newly diagnosed and had lasted under 2 months. The study based diagnoses on clinical symptoms, serum thyroxine and TRAb, thyroid ultrasound and orbital computed tomography. TCR beta CDR3 sequences were amplified from RNA transcripts. TCR CDR3 underwent first-round RT-PCR with the HTBI primer set. TCRdb passed the multiplex PCR reads through MiXCR, listing each CDR3 protein once. The data show about 610,000 distinct CDR3 sequences, around 45% seen once.

Sequencing was done on a sample of peripheral blood or thyroid tissue (not recorded which). The chain recombines TRBV30 with TRBJ1-1; TRBD1 might be the D (5 bases). The TCR sequence derives from a woman aged 18-29 years with Graves' hyperthyroidism. The CDR3 is CACLLGPTNTEAFF. The CDR3 DNA reads as TGTGCCTGCCTACTGGGGCCAACGAACACTGAAGCTTTCTTT.